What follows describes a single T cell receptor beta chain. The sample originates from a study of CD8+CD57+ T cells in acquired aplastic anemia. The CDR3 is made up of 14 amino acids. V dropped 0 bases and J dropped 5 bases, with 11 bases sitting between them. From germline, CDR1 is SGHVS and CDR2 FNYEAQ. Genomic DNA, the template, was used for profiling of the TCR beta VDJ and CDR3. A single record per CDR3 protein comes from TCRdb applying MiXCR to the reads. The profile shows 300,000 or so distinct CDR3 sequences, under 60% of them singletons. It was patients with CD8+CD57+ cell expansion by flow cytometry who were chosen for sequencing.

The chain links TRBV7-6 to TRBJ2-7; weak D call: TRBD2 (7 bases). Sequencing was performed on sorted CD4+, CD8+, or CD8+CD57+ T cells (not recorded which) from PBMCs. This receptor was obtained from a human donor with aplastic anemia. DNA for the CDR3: TGTGCCAGCAGCTTAGCGGGGGGGCTGCACGAGCAGTACTTC. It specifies CASSLAGGLHEQYF.